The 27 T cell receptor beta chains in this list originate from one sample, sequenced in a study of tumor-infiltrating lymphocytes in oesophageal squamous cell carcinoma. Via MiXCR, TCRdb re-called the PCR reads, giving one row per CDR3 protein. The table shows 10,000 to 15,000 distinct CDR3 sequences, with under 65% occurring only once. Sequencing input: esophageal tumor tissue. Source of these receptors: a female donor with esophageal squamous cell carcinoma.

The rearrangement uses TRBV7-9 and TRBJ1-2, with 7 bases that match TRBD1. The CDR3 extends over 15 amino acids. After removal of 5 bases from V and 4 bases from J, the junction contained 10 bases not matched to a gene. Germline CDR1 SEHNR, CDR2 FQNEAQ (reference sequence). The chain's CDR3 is CASSPRDRSTYGYTF. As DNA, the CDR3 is TGTGCCAGCAGCCCCCGGGACAGAAGCACCTATGGCTACACCTTC. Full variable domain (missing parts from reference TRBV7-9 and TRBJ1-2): DTGVSQNPRHKITKRGQNVTFRCDPISEHNRLYWYRQTLGQGPEFLTYFQNEAQLEKSRLLSDRFSAERPKGSFSTLEIQRTEQGDSAMYLCASSPRDRSTYGYTFGSGTRLTVV.

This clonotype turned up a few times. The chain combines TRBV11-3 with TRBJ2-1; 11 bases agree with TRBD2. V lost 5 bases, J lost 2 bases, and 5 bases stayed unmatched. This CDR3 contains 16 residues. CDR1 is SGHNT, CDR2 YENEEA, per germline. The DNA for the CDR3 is TGTGCCAGCAGCCCTTATAGCGGGGGGGCCTACAATGAGCAGTTCTTC. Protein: CASSPYSGGAYNEQFF.

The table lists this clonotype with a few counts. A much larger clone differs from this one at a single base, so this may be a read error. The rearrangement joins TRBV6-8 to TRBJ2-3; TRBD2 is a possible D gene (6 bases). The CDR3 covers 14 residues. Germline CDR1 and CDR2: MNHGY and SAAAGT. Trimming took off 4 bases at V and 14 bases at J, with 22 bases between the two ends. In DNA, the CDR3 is TGTGCCAGCAGTTTCGAAATAGTAGGCGGGGAGCTGTATTTT. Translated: CASSFEIVGGELYF.

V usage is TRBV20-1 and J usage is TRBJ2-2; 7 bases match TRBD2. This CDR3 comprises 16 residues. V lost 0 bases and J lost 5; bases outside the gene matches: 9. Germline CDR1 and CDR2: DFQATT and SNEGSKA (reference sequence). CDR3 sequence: CSARDPLAVGTGELFF. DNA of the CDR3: TGCAGTGCTAGAGATCCGCTAGCGGTGGGGACCGGGGAGCTGTTTTTT.

The CDR3 sequence is CASSFSRRNEQFF. The CDR3 coding sequence is TGTGCCAGCAGCTTTTCCCGAAGGAATGAGCAGTTCTTC. This chain links TRBV11-2 with TRBJ2-7; D gene unclear. The J call is in doubt because the DNA end fits TRBJ2-1 better. The germline V gene encodes CDR1 SGHAT and CDR2 FQNNGV. The CDR3 length is 13 residues.

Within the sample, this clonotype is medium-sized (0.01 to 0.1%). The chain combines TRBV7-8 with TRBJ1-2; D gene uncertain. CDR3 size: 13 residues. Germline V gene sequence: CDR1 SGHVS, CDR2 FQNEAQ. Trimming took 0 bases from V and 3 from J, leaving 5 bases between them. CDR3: CASSLALDYGYTF. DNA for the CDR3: TGTGCCAGCAGCTTAGCCTTGGACTATGGCTACACCTTC.

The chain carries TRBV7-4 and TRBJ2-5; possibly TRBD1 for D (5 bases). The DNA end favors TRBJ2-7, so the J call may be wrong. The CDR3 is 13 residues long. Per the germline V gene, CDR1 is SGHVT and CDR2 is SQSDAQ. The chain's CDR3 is CASSLGQIYEQYF. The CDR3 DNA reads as TGTGCCAGCAGCTTAGGACAGATCTACGAGCAGTACTTC.

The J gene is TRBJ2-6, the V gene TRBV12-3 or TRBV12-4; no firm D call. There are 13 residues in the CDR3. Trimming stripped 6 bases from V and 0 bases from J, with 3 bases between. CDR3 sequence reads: CASSHSGANVLTF. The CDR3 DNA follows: TGTGCCAGCAGCCACTCTGGGGCCAACGTCCTGACTTTC.

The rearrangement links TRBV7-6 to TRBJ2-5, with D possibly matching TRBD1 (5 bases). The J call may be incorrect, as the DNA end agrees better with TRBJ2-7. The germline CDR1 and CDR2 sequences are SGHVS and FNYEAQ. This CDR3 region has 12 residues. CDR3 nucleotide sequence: TGTGCCAGCAGTCTTAGGGGTGCCGAGCAGTACTTC. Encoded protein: CASSLRGAEQYF.

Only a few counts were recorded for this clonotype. The CDR3 protein is CASSSGSGGSSYEQYF. In DNA, the CDR3 is TGTGCCAGCAGTTCCGGTAGCGGGGGCTCCTCCTACGAGCAGTACTTC. This chain links TRBV12-3 or TRBV12-4 with TRBJ2-3, with 9 bases identical to TRBD2. The J call may be wrong; the DNA end is better matched by TRBJ2-7. There are 16 residues in the CDR3.

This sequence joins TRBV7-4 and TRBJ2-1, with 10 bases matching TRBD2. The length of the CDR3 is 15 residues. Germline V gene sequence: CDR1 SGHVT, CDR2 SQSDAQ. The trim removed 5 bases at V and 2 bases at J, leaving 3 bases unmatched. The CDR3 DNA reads TGTGCCAGCAGCCCTAGCGGGAGAACCTACAATGAGCAGTTCTTC. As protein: CASSPSGRTYNEQFF.

This CDR3 reads CASSITGVDGEQFF. Here the CDR3 DNA reads TGTGCCAGTAGTATCACCGGGGTAGACGGTGAGCAGTTCTTC. The rearrangement links TRBV19 to TRBJ2-6, with D possibly TRBD2 on 5 matching bases. Judging by the DNA end, TRBJ2-1 fits better; the J call may be wrong. The CDR3 extends over 14 amino acids. Per germline, CDR1 LNHDA and CDR2 SQIVND (reference sequence).

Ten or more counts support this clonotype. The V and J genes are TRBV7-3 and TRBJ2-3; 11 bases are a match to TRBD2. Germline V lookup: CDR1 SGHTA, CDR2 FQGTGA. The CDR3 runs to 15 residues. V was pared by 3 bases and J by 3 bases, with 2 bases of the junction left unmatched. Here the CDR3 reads CASSLTSGETDTQYF. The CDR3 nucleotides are TGTGCCAGCAGCTTGACTAGCGGGGAGACAGATACGCAGTATTTT.

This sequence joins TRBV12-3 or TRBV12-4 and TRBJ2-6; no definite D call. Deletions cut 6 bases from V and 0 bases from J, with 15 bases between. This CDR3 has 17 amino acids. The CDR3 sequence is CASRVVKMSSGANVLTF. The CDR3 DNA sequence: TGTGCCAGCAGGGTAGTGAAGATGAGCTCTGGGGCCAACGTCCTGACTTTC.

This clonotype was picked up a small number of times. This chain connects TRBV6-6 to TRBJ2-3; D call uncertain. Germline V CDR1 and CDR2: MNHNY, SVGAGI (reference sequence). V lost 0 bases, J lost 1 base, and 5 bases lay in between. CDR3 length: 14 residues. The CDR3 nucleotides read TGTGCCAGCAGTTACTCTCCGGGCACAGATACGCAGTATTTT. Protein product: CASSYSPGTDTQYF.

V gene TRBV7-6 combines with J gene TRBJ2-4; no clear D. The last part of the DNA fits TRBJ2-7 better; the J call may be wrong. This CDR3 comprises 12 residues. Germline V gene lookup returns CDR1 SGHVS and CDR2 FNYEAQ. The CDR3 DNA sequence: TGTGCCAGCAGCACAAACGGCCACGAGCAGTACTTC. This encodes CASSTNGHEQYF.

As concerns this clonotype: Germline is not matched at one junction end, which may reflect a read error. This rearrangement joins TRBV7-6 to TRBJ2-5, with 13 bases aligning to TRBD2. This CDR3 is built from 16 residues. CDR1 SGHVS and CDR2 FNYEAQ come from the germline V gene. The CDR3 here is CASSQGGGLAGTAQYF. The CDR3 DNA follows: TGTGCTAGCAGCCAAGGGGGGGGACTAGCGGGGACCGCCCAGTACTTC.

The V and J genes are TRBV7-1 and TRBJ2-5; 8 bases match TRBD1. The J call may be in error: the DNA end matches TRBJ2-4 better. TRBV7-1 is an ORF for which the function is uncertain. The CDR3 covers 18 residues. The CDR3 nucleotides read TGTGCCAGCAGCGGACAGGGACAGTGGGGAGAAGCCAAAAACATTCAGTACTTC. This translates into CASSGQGQWGEAKNIQYF.

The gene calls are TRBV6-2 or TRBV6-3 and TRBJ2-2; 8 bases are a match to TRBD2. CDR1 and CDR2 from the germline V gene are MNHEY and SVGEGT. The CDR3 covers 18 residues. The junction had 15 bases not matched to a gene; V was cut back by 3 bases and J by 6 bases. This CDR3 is CASSYKISGSRSPGELFF. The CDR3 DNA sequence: TGTGCCAGCAGTTATAAAATCAGCGGGAGTAGGAGTCCCGGGGAGCTGTTTTTT.

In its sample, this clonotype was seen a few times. The CDR3 sequence is CASSLVAGVSYNEQFF. In DNA form, the CDR3 reads TGTGCCAGCAGCTTAGTTGCGGGAGTTTCCTACAATGAGCAGTTCTTC. This chain joins TRBV11-2 and TRBJ2-1, with 7 bases aligning to TRBD2. Germline loops: CDR1 SGHAT, CDR2 FQNNGV. This CDR3 spans 16 amino acids. V was clipped by 1 base and J by 1 base; unmatched bases: 4.

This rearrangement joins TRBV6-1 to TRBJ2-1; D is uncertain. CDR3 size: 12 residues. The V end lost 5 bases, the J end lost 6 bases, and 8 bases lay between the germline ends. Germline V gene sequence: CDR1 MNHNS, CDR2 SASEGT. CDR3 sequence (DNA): TGTGCCAGCAGTTCCCTAATCAATGAGCAGTTCTTC. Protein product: CASSSLINEQFF.

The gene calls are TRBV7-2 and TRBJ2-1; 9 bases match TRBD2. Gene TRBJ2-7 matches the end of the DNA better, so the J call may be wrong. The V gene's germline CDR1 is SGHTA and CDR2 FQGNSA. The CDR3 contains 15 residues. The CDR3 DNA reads TGTGCCAGCAGCGTTACTAGCGGGTTTTCCTACGAGCAGTACTTC. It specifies CASSVTSGFSYEQYF.

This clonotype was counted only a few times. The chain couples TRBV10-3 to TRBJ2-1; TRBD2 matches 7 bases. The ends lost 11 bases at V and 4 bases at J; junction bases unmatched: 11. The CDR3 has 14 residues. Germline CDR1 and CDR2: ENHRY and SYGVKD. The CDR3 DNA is TGTGCCTCCCAGTTGGCGGGGGTATACAATGAGCAGTTCTTC. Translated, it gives CASQLAGVYNEQFF.

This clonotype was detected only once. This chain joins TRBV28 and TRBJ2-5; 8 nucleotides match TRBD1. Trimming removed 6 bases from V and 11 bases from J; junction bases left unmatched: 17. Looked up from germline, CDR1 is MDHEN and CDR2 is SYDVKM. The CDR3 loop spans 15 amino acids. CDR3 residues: CASSSQGAGGNEQYF. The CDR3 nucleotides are TGTGCCAGCAGCTCGCAGGGGGCAGGCGGCAATGAGCAGTACTTC.

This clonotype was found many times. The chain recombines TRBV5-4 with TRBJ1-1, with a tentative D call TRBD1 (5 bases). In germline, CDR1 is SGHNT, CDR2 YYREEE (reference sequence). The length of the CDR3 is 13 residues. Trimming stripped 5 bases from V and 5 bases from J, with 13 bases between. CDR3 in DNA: TGTGCCAGCAGTGACGTCCGGGGGACTGAAGCTTTCTTT. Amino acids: CASSDVRGTEAFF.

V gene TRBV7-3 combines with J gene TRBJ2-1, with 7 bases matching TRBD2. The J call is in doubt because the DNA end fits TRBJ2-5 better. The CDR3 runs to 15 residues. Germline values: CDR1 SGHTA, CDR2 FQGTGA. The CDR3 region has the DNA TGTGCCAGCAGCCTTATTGGGAGGGACCAAGAGACCCAGTACTTC. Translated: CASSLIGRDQETQYF.

The CDR3 spells CASSLLVSGANVLTF. The CDR3 DNA reads as TGTGCCAGCAGCCTCCTCGTCTCTGGGGCCAACGTCCTGACTTTC. The rearrangement uses TRBV7-2 and TRBJ2-6; D is unclear. Deletions cut 5 bases from V and 0 bases from J, with 8 bases between. The germline gives CDR1 SGHTA, CDR2 FQGNSA. The CDR3 has 15 amino acids.